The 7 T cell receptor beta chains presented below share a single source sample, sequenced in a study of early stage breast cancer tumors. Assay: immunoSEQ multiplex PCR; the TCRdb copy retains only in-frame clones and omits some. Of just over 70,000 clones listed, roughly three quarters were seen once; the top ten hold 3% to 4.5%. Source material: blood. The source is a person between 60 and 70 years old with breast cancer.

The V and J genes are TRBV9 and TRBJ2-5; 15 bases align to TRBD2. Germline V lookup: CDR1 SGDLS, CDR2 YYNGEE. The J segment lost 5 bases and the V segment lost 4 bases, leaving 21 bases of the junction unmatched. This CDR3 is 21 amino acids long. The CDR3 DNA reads TGTGCCAGCAGCCAAGGGACTAGCGGGAGGCCGCGTCCAGGCGTTATGGAGACCCAGTACTTC. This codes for CASSQGTSGRPRPGVMETQYF.

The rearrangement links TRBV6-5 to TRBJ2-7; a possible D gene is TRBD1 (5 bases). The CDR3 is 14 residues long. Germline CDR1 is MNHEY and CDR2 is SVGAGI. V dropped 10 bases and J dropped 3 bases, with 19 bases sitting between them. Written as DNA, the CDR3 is TGTGCCATCCGACCGGGCCAGGGTGTCTACGAGCAGTACTTC. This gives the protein CAIRPGQGVYEQYF.

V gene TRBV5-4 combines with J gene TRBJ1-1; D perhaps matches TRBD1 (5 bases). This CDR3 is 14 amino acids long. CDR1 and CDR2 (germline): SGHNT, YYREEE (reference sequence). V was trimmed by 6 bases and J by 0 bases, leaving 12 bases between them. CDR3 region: CASTKDTVNTEAFF. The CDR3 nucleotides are TGTGCCAGCACCAAGGACACAGTGAACACTGAAGCTTTCTTT.

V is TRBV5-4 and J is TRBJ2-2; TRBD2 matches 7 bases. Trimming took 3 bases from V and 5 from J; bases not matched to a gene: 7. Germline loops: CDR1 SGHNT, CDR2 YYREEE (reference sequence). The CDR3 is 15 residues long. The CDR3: CASSWASGDTGELFF. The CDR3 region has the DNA TGTGCCAGCAGCTGGGCTAGCGGAGATACCGGGGAGCTGTTTTTT.

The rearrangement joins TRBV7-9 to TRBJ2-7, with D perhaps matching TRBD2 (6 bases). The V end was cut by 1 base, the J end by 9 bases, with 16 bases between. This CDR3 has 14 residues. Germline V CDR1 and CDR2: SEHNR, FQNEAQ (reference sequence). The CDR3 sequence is CASSLEGLPWVQYF. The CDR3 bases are TGTGCCAGCAGCTTAGAGGGACTGCCTTGGGTGCAGTACTTC.

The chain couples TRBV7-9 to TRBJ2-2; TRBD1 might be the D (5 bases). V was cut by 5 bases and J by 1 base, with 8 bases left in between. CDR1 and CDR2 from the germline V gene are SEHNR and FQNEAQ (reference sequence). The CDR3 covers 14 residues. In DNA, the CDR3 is TGTGCCAGCAGCCGTCAGGGGAACACCGGGGAGCTGTTTTTT. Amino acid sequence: CASSRQGNTGELFF.

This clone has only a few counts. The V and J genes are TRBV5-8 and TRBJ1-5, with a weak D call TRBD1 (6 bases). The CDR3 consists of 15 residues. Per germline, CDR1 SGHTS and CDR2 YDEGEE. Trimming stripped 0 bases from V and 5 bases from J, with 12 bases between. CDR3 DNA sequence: TGTGCCAGCAGCTTGGTCTCAGGGGCCTATCAGCCCCAGCATTTT. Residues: CASSLVSGAYQPQHF. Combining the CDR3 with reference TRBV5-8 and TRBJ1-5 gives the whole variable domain EAGVTQSPTHLIKTRGQQATLRCSPISGHTSVYWYQQALGLGLQFLLWYDEGEERNRGNFPPRFSGRQFPNYSSELNVNALELEDSALYLCASSLVSGAYQPQHFGDGTRLSIL.